This paragraph covers one TCR beta chain sequence. This receptor's antigen is unknown. Within one base of it there is no much larger clone, and no base qualities were kept. This specimen belongs to a study of response to subunit inactivated influenza vaccine (dated by TCRdb to the late 2010s). Regarding the complete study: Deep quantitative profiling of the T cell receptor repertoire was used in the study to follow responses to a trivalent subunit inactivated influenza vaccine. Paper-wide results and their limitations: The authors proposed that each seasonal influenza vaccination may bring in only a limited number of new T cells.

Based on the germline V gene, the CDR1 and CDR2 sequences are KGHSH and LQKENI. The cysteine opens and the phenylalanine closes a CDR3 of 15 amino acids. The read is trimmed to its CDR3 DNA, 45 bases read in frame from base 1. V loses 0 bases, J loses 0 bases, and the germline ends lie 7 bases apart. Receptor amplification or capture employed RT-PCR. Reads for this sample came from an Illumina HiSeq 2500. The public reads were quality trimmed at Q25 with fastp and then assembled into clones with MiXCR by TCRdb, keeping productive beta chains. Rows with one shared CDR3 protein collapse into an entry with the most common genes and DNA. The sample table shows around 570,000 distinct CDR3 sequences, and about 10% are seen once. The leading ten clones occupy approximately 11% of the sample. The same specimen was also included in a second study, on T cells expressing NK-cell markers. In that second paper, the authors write: TCR beta cDNA libraries were made by 5'RACE template switching that added a universal primer site and unique molecular identifiers. Three sorted T-cell subsets (CD3+CD56+NKG2C+, CD3+CD56+NKG2C- and CD3+CD56-NKG2C+) from under ten donors had their TCR beta-chain repertoires profiled. Of the eight sequenced donors, seven were found to be HCMV-seropositive and one was found to be HCMV-seronegative. In several experiments an anti-gammadeltaTCR antibody was added to restrict sorting to alphabetaTCR-expressing T cells. In a handful of donors, the dominant CD3+CD56+NKG2C+ clonotypes were among the top 10 CD8+ clonotypes and accounted for about 1.0-7.5% of CD8+ T cells. Those dominant clonotypes were again the most abundant among CD3+CD56-NKG2C+ cells in a handful of donors, at about 25-60.1%. Whether the expanded NKG2C-expressing T cell clones were specific for HCMV antigens was left unclear. Randomly selected healthy volunteers, three men and five women, were used as the eight sequenced donors. To determine HCMV serostatus, a commercial ELISA kit was used to detect HCMV-specific IgG in serum. Peripheral blood mononuclear cells were isolated from blood by Ficoll density gradient centrifugation. For a handful of donors, unsorted PBMC were also used to sequence bulk peripheral blood T-cell repertoires. Synthesis of cDNA was primed from the TCR beta constant segment and was followed by two consecutive PCR amplification steps. The libraries were sequenced on Illumina HiSeq 2000/2500, MiSeq or NextSeq, producing 2 x 150 bp reads. MIGEC was used to demultiplex reads and group the reads by UMI, and MiTCR was used to assemble and quantify clonotypes. To remove erroneous sequences, TCR cDNA sequences were retained only when supported by two or more reads. The tcR package was used for downstream repertoire analysis, and clonotypes were matched between fractions using CDR3 nucleotide sequence together with V segment. VDJmatch was used to annotate antigen specificity against VDJdb, with one amino acid substitution in CDR3 allowed.

The specimen comprised PBMCs from blood, sampled on the day of vaccination. The chain links TRBV18 with TRBJ2-3, and TRBD2 may be the D gene, going by 5 matching bases. The TCR originated in a man aged 50-59 years who received an inactivated influenza vaccine. Donor details come from another sample of the same person, matched by shared clones. In nucleotides, the sequence is TGTGCCAGCTCACCACCGGACTCTAGCACAGATACGCAGTATTTT. Translation gives CASSPPDSSTDTQYF.